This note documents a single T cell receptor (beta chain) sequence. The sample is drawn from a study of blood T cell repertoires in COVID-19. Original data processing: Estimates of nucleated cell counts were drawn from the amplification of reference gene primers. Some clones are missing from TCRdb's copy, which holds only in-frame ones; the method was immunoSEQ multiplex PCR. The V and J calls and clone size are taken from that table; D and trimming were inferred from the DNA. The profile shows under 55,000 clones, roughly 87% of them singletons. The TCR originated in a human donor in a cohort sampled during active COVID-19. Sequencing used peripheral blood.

The chain's CDR3 is CASSYPSGTGAGEQYF. The CDR3 region has the DNA TGTGCCAGCAGTTACCCTTCCGGGACAGGGGCGGGCGAGCAGTACTTC. This chain joins TRBV6-6 and TRBJ2-7; 10 nucleotides agree with TRBD1. The CDR3 length is 16 residues. Germline V gene lookup returns CDR1 MNHNY and CDR2 SVGAGI (reference sequence). Germline trimming cut 2 bases from V and 6 bases from J; bases unmatched to any gene: 10.